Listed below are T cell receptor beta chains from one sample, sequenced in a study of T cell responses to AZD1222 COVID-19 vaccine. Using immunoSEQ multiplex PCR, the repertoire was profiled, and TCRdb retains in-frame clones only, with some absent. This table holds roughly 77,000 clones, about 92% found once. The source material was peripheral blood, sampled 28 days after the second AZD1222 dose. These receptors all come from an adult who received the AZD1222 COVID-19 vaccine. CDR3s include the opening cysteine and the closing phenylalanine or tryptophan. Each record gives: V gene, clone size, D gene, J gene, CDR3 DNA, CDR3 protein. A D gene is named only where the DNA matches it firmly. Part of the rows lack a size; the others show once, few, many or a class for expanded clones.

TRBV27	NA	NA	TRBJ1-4	TGTGCCAGCAGCCCACAGGGATTTTACGAAAAACTGTTTTTT	CASSPQGFYEKLFF
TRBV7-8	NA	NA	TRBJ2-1	TGTGCCAGCAGCTTAGTTACAGGCTCCTACAATGAGCAGTTCTTC	CASSLVTGSYNEQFF
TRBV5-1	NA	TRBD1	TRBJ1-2	TGCGCCAGCAGCGCGCGAGGACAGGGCGCATATGGCTACACCTTC	CASSARGQGAYGYTF
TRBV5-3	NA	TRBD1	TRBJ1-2	TGTGCCAGAAGCCCGATAGACAGGGGGCTAGAGGAAGGCTACACCTTC	CARSPIDRGLEEGYTF
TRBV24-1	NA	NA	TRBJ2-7	TGTGCCACCAGTGAACCGGGCGGCTCCTACGAGCAGTACTTC	CATSEPGGSYEQYF
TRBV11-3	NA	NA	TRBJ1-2	TGTGCCAGCAGCTTAGGGACAAGCGGCTACACCTTC	CASSLGTSGYTF
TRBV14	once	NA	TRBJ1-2	TGTGCCAGCAGCCAAGCTACAGCGTCATATGGCTACACCTTC	CASSQATASYGYTF
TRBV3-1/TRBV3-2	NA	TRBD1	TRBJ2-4	TGTGCCAGCAGCCAAGTTTGGGACAGGGGGCCTAATTTTGCCAAAAACATTCAGTACTTC	CASSQVWDRGPNFAKNIQYF
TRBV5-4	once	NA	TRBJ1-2	TGTGCCAGCAGCCAAGACGGGAGTTATGGCTACACCTTC	CASSQDGSYGYTF
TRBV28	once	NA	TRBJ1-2	TGTGCCAGCAGTTTACGGGAATTCTATGGCTACACCTTC	CASSLREFYGYTF
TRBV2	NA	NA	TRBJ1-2	TGTGCCAGCAGAGTTAACGGGCCGCTCGTCTATGGCTACACCTTC	CASRVNGPLVYGYTF
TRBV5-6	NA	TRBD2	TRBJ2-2	TGTGCCAGCAGCCCGGGACTAGCGGGAGTCCGTAACGGGGAGCTGTTTTTT	CASSPGLAGVRNGELFF
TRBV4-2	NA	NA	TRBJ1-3	TGTGCCAGCAGCCAAGAAGGCTCCTTCTCTGGAAACACCATATATTTT	CASSQEGSFSGNTIYF
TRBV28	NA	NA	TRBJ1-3	TGTGCCAGCAGTTTCCCGCAGGTTTCCGGAAACACCATATATTTT	CASSFPQVSGNTIYF
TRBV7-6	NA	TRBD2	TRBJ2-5	TGTGCCAGCAGCTTAGCGGGGGGACTAGCCCAAGAGACCCAGTACTTC	CASSLAGGLAQETQYF
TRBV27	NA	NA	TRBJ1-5	TGTGCCAGCAGCACTCATTATGGTCTCGGGGGTAGCAATCAGCCCCAGCATTTT	CASSTHYGLGGSNQPQHF
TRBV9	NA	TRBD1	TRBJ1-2	TGTGCCAGCAGCGTGTTACAGGGGCCGGATGGCTACACCTTC	CASSVLQGPDGYTF
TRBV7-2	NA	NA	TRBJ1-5	TGTGCCAGCAGCTTAGGTCTGGACCCCACCCTTATACGCAATCAGCCCCAGCATTTT	CASSLGLDPTLIRNQPQHF
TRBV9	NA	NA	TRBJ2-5	TGTGCCAGCAGCACGGTGGGGCCGGGGGAGACCCAGTACTTC	CASSTVGPGETQYF
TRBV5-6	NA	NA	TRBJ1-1	TGTGCCAGCAGCCCAGGGGACAACACTGAAGCTTTCTTT	CASSPGDNTEAFF
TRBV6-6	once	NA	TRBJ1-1	TGTGCCAGCAGAACACCGGAGGGGGGCGCGAACACTGAAGCTTTCTTT	CASRTPEGGANTEAFF
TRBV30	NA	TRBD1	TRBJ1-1	TGTGCCTGGACGGGTATTGGGACAGGGGGCTATACTGAAGCTTTCTTT	CAWTGIGTGGYTEAFF
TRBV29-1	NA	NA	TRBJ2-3	TGCAGCGTTGAAGATAGTGGGCAGGGAGGCTTGGGTAATACGCAGTATTTT	CSVEDSGQGGLGNTQYF
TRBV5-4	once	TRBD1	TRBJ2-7	TGTGCCAGCAGCATCCCAGGGGGCTCCTACGAGCAGTACTTC	CASSIPGGSYEQYF
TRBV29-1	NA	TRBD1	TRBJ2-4	TGCAGCGTTGGTAGAGGGGGCGCGGGAGCCAAAAACATTCAGTACTTC	CSVGRGGAGAKNIQYF
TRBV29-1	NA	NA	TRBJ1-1	TGCAGCGTTTTTCTAGGGGGCACTGAAGCTTTCTTT	CSVFLGGTEAFF
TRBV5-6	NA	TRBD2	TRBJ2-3	TGTGCCAGCAGCCTGGATGGGGAGGGAGCCACAGATACGCAGTATTTT	CASSLDGEGATDTQYF
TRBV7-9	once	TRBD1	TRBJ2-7	TGTGCCAGCAGCTTAGCGGCCGGGACAGCCTACGAGCAGTACTTC	CASSLAAGTAYEQYF
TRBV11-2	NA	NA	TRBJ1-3	TGTGCCAGCAGCTTAGGGCTGCAGGGCCCTCCTGGAAACACCATATATTTT	CASSLGLQGPPGNTIYF
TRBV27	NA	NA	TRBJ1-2	TGTGCCAGCAGTTTAAGAGGGCAGATCTCGAATGGCTACACCTTC	CASSLRGQISNGYTF
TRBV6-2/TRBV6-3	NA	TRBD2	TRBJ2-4	TGTGCCAGCAGTGACCAAGCGGGAGGGCCATCCAAAAACATTCAGTACTTC	CASSDQAGGPSKNIQYF
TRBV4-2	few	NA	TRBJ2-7	TGTGCCAGCAGCCAAGAATTGACGGTCTCCTACGAGCAGTACTTC	CASSQELTVSYEQYF
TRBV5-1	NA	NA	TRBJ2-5	TGCGCCAGCAGCTGGTCAGGCGACCAAAAAGAGACCCAGTACTTC	CASSWSGDQKETQYF
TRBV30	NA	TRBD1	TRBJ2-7	TGTGCCTGGCAGGCACAGGGGTTATACGAGCAGTACTTC	CAWQAQGLYEQYF
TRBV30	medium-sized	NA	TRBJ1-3	TGTGCCTGGAGTCGGGGGGATGGAAACACCATATATTTT	CAWSRGDGNTIYF
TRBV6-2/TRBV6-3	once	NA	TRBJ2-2	TGTGCCAGCAGTTACAGGGACACCGGGGAGCTGTTTTTT	CASSYRDTGELFF
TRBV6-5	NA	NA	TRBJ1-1	TGTGCCAGCAGCCTGGGGGGAGCAGGGGCTTTCTTT	CASSLGGAGAFF
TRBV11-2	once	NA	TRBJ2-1	TGTGCCAGCAGCTTAGGAGCAAGCTCCTACAATGAGCAGTTCTTC	CASSLGASSYNEQFF